The clone carrying this TCR beta chain was recorded at least ten times. TRAV- and TRBV-specific primers, spanning alpha and beta chains, primed first-strand cDNA. The authors amplified TCRs for about 20 PCR cycles with a constant-region primer and a V-primer adapter. MiXCR was run by TCRdb on the reads, yielding one entry per CDR3 protein. This repertoire shows roughly 100,000 distinct CDR3 sequences, around 20% found once; its top ten account for approximately 4%. This entry belongs to a study of low-dose radiotherapy and immunotherapy resistance in tumors. In the study overall: Intravenous administration to patients comprised nivolumab at 240 mg every two weeks and ipilimumab at 1 mg/kg every six weeks.

V dropped 6 bases and J dropped 4; count of bases not matched to a gene: 7. Germline assignment: CDR1 LNHDA and CDR2 SQIVND (reference sequence). The CDR3 has 14 residues. Time point given: after trial treatment. The treatment: LDRT plus nivolumab, ipilimumab, low-dose cyclophosphamide and aspirin (RACIN trial). Donors were administered nivolumab, ipilimumab, aspirin and low-dose cyclophosphamide, together with low-dose radiotherapy. Those who qualified had advanced solid tumors (lacking tumor-infiltrating lymphocytes). The clonotype was recovered from a male donor with prostate cancer. The J gene is TRBJ2-3, the V gene TRBV19, with 7 bases identical to TRBD1. The sample in question was PBMCs, obtained after low-dose radiotherapy plus immunotherapy. The CDR3 is CASRYRQGPDTQYF. In DNA, the CDR3 is TGTGCCAGTAGATACCGACAGGGCCCAGATACGCAGTATTTT. Supplemented by reference TRBV19 and TRBJ2-3, the full variable domain reads DGGITQSPKYLFRKEGQNVTLSCEQNLNHDAMYWYRQDPGQGLRLIYYSQIVNDFQKGDIAEGYSVSREKKESFPLTVTSAQKNPTAFYLCASRYRQGPDTQYFGPGTRLTVL.